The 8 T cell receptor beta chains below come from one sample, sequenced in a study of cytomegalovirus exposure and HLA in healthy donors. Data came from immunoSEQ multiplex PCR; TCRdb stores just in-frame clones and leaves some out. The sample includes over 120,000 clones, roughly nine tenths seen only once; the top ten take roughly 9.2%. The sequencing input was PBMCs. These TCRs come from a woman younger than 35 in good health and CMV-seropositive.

CDR3 loop: CSVGGQRSNEQFF. CDR3 DNA sequence: TGCAGCGTTGGGGGACAAAGGTCCAATGAGCAGTTCTTC. The rearrangement joins TRBV29-1 to TRBJ2-1; the D gene is possibly TRBD1 (6 bases). V was pared by 4 bases and J by 6 bases, with 13 bases between. CDR3 length: 13 residues. Germline CDR1 and CDR2: SQVTM and ANQGSEA.

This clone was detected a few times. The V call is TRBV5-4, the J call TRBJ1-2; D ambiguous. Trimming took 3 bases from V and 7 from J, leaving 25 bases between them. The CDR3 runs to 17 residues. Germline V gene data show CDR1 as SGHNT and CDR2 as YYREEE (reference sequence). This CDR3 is CASSSAVVEVGGGGYTF. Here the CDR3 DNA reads TGTGCCAGCAGCTCAGCGGTGGTTGAAGTTGGTGGTGGTGGCTACACCTTC.

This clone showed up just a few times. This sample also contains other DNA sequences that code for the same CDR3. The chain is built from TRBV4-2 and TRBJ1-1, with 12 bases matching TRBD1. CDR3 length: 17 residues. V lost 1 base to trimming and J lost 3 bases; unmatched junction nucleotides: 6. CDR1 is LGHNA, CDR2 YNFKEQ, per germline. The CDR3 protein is CASSQVLGQGAHTEAFF. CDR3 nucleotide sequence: TGTGCCAGCAGCCAAGTCTTGGGACAGGGGGCTCACACTGAAGCTTTCTTT.

The CDR3 DNA is TGTGCCAGCAGTCCCGGGGGGGCCTGGTCCGAGCAGTACTTC. Protein: CASSPGGAWSEQYF. The gene calls are TRBV27 and TRBJ2-7; 8 nucleotides agree with TRBD2. Germline CDR1 is MNHEY and CDR2 is SMNVEV (reference sequence). This CDR3 contains 14 residues. J was trimmed by 6 bases and V by 5 bases; bases with no gene match: 9.

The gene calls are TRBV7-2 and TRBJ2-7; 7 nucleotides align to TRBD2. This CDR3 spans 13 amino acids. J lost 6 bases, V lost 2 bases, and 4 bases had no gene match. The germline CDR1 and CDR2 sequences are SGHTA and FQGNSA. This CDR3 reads CASSLWEGFEQYF. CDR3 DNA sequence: TGTGCCAGCAGCTTATGGGAGGGTTTCGAGCAGTACTTC.

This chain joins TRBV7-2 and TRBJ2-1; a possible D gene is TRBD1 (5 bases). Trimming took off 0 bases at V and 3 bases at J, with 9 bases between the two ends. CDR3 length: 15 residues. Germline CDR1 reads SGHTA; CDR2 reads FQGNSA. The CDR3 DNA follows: TGTGCCAGCAGCTTAGCGGGGCTGAGCTACAATGAGCAGTTCTTC. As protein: CASSLAGLSYNEQFF.

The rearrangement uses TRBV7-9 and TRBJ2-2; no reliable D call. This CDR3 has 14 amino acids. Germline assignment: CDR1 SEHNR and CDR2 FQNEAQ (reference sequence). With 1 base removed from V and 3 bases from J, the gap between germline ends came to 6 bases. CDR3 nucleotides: TGTGCCAGCAGCTTAGACTCACACACCGGGGAGCTGTTTTTT. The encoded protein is CASSLDSHTGELFF.

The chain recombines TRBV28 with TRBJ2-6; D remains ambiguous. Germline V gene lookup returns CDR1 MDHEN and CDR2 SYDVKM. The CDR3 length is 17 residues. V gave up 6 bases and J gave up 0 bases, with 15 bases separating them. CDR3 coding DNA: TGTGCCAGCAGCCCAAGGCTAGGATTCTCTGGGGCCAACGTCCTGACTTTC. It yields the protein CASSPRLGFSGANVLTF.